This TCR beta chain appears in the sequencing data of a study of glioma-infiltrating T cells. Whole-study context: Low-grade gliomas were grade II; glioblastomas were grade IV at initial diagnosis.

CDR3 size: 13 residues. CDR1 is SGHTA and CDR2 is FQGNSA in the germline V gene. Trimming removed 2 bases from V and 6 bases from J, with 8 bases in between. The iRepertoire nested amplicon-rescue multiplex PCR amplified TCR alpha and beta CDR3s from RNA. For one-step reverse transcription and amplification, about 85-400 ng of tissue mRNA or PBMC total RNA was used. MiXCR, run by TCRdb on the multiplex PCR reads, gives a single entry per CDR3 protein. Found here are approximately 400,000 distinct CDR3 sequences, 41% of them singletons; the top ten hold more than 10%. Source material: glioma tissue, nonneoplastic brain tissue, or PBMCs (not recorded which). The sequence was obtained from a human donor with low-grade glioma or glioblastoma, undergoing nonglioma brain surgery, or in good health (not recorded which). The chain carries TRBV7-2 and TRBJ1-5; D call uncertain. CDR3 sequence: CASSLMESQPQHF. CDR3 nucleotides: TGTGCCAGCAGCTTAATGGAAAGTCAGCCCCAGCATTTT. The variable domain in full, with the rest retrieved from reference TRBV7-2 and TRBJ1-5, is GAGVSQSPSNKVTEKGKDVELRCDPISGHTALYWYRQSLGQGLEFLIYFQGNSAPDKSGLPSDRFSAERTGGSVSTLTIQRTQQEDSAVYLCASSLMESQPQHFGDGTRLSIL.